This entry describes one TCR beta chain. This specimen comes from a study of blood T cells in healthy people across ages. PCR was performed a second time for roughly 7 to 12 cycles using a sample-barcoded 5' primer and a J-beta primer mix. TCRdb passed the 5' RACE reads through MiXCR, listing each CDR3 protein once. The top ten hold more than 8% of the sample, which has roughly 700,000 distinct CDR3 sequences, around 25% seen once. This CDR3 is built from 14 residues. V lost 0 bases and J lost 5, with 11 bases in between. The germline gives CDR1 SGHVS, CDR2 FQNEAQ. The data also belong to a second study, concerning T cells of mothers and their children.

This TCR came from a boy aged 10-17 years in good health. The specimen sequenced was blood. The chain links TRBV7-8 to TRBJ2-7; TRBD1 might be the D (5 bases). Here the CDR3 DNA reads TGTGCCAGCAGCTTAGCGGTCAGGGAAGACGAGCAGTACTTC. Amino acid sequence: CASSLAVREDEQYF.